The 32 T cell receptor beta chains below come from one sample, sequenced in a study of T cells after yellow fever vaccination. TCRdb recomputed calls from the 5' RACE reads with MiXCR, one row per CDR3 protein. Of some 240,000 distinct CDR3 sequences listed, 5.2% are singletons. This specimen consisted of CD4+ T cells sorted from PBMCs, obtained on the day of the yellow fever booster vaccination. These receptors were obtained from a man younger than 35 who received the YFV17D yellow fever vaccine.

There are many counts of this clonotype. The CDR3 loop reads CAISDGAQVQETQYF. In DNA, the CDR3 is TGTGCCATCAGTGATGGGGCCCAAGTCCAAGAGACCCAGTACTTC. This rearrangement joins TRBV10-3 to TRBJ2-5, with D possibly TRBD1 on 5 matching bases. V lost 3 bases and J lost 1, with 12 bases in between. The CDR3 contains 15 residues. CDR1 and CDR2 (germline): ENHRY, SYGVKD.

This clonotype was counted only a few times. The V call is TRBV20-1, the J call TRBJ2-7; the match to TRBD1 covers 9 bases. The CDR3 is 14 residues long. From germline, CDR1 is DFQATT and CDR2 SNEGSKA (reference sequence). With 3 bases clipped from V and 1 base from J, the junction kept 4 bases outside the gene matches. The CDR3 reads CSARGQGGSYEQYV. CDR3 DNA sequence: TGCAGTGCTAGGGGACAGGGAGGGTCCTACGAGCAGTACGTC.

This clonotype was seen at least ten times. CDR3 DNA sequence: TGCGCCAGCAGACCGACAGCGGGGGGGCCCCCAGATACGCAGTATTTT. It is translated as CASRPTAGGPPDTQYF. The V and J genes are TRBV5-1 and TRBJ2-3, with 10 bases fitting TRBD2. V gave up 5 bases and J gave up 4 bases; unmatched junction bases: 10. CDR3 length equals 16 residues. Germline CDR1 is SGHRS and CDR2 is YFSETQ.

There are many counts of this clonotype. The chain carries TRBV5-1 and TRBJ1-4; 9 positions match TRBD1. After removal of 0 bases from V and 8 bases from J, the junction contained 5 bases not matched to a gene. CDR1 is SGHRS, CDR2 YFSETQ, per germline. CDR3 size: 15 residues. CDR3 nucleotide sequence: TGCGCCAGCAGCTTGGAGGGACAGGGTACAGAAAAACTGTTTTTT. Protein: CASSLEGQGTEKLFF.

This clonotype has a count of ten or more. V usage is TRBV6-5 and J usage is TRBJ1-6; D is undetermined. The CDR3 loop spans 15 amino acids. CDR1 and CDR2 (germline): MNHEY, SVGAGI. Trimming took off 5 bases at V and 8 bases at J, with 16 bases between the two ends. The CDR3 is CASSPRWSVDSPLHF. For the CDR3, the DNA is TGTGCCAGCAGTCCTCGATGGTCGGTGGATTCACCCCTCCACTTT.

The gene calls are TRBV29-1 and TRBJ2-1; 13 bases are a match to TRBD2. The germline gives CDR1 SQVTM, CDR2 ANQGSEA. Trimming at V came to 3 bases and at J to 0 bases, leaving 5 bases not matched to a gene. The CDR3 has 17 amino acids. The CDR3 nucleotides read TGCAGCGTTGAGGGACTAGCGGGACATGCCTCCTACAATGAGCAGTTCTTC. This encodes CSVEGLAGHASYNEQFF.

The chain is built from TRBV12-3 or TRBV12-4 and TRBJ1-5; D call uncertain. This CDR3 comprises 15 residues. V lost 6 bases, J lost 0 bases, and 12 bases lay in between. The CDR3 DNA reads as TGTGCCAGCAGCCCCGGGCTGAATAGCAATCAGCCCCAGCATTTT. Its translation: CASSPGLNSNQPQHF.

This clonotype was counted many times. J is TRBJ2-5 and V is TRBV4-3; TRBD2 might be the D (6 bases). Germline-derived CDR1 and CDR2 are LGHNA and YSLEER. The CDR3 loop spans 16 amino acids. The V end was cut by 2 bases, the J end by 5 bases, with 18 bases between. As DNA, the CDR3 is TGCGCCAGCAGCCAACTCTTTAGCGGTAGAGAGGAGACCCAGTACTTC. Protein product: CASSQLFSGREETQYF.

This clonotype was detected only a few times. The chain carries TRBV4-3 and TRBJ1-2; TRBD1 matches at 9 bases. The CDR3 runs to 15 residues. The V segment lost 0 bases and the J segment 7 bases; nucleotides outside the gene matches: 6. CDR1 and CDR2 (germline): LGHNA, YSLEER. The DNA for the CDR3 is TGCGCCAGCAGCCAAGATTTTCTGACAGGGGGTGGCTACACCTTC. Its protein product is CASSQDFLTGGGYTF.

The gene calls are TRBV10-3 and TRBJ2-7, with D unresolved. The length of the CDR3 is 11 residues. Trimming left V 0 bases short and J 6 bases short, with 3 bases between. Germline lookup yields CDR1 ENHRY and CDR2 SYGVKD. CDR3 bases: TGTGCCATCAGTGAGTCTGGCGAGCAGTACTTC. It encodes CAISESGEQYF.

This clonotype was counted between two and nine times. The chain joins TRBV7-2 to TRBJ2-7; 8 bases match TRBD2. Trimming took 5 bases from V and 3 from J; bases not matched to a gene: 6. This CDR3 has 14 residues. CDR1 is SGHTA, CDR2 FQGNSA, per germline. CDR3 bases: TGTGCCAGCAGCCAGATAGCGGGGCACTACGAGCAGTACTTC. Encoded protein: CASSQIAGHYEQYF. Looking up the rest from reference TRBV7-2 and TRBJ2-7 gives the full variable domain: GAGVSQSPSNKVTEKGKDVELRCDPISGHTALYWYRQSLGQGLEFLIYFQGNSAPDKSGLPSDRFSAERTGGSVSTLTIQRTQQEDSAVYLCASSQIAGHYEQYFGPGTRLTVT.

Many counts were recorded for this clonotype. The chain has TRBV12-3 or TRBV12-4 and TRBJ2-5; D is perhaps TRBD1 (6 bases). Trimming shortened V by 5 bases and J by 1 base, and 11 bases separated the two germline ends. The CDR3 extends over 14 amino acids. In nucleotides, the CDR3 is TGTGCCAGCAGTACAGGGAGTCCCCAAGAGACCCAGTACTTC. Translated: CASSTGSPQETQYF.

CDR3 residues: CASSLARGTGSTDTQYF. CDR3 nucleotide sequence: TGTGCCAGCAGCTTAGCTCGGGGGACAGGATCCACAGATACGCAGTATTTT. This sequence joins TRBV7-6 and TRBJ2-3; 8 bases fit TRBD1. This CDR3 spans 17 amino acids. V trimming: 0 bases; J trimming: 2 bases; junction bases outside the gene matches: 7. Germline V gene data show CDR1 as SGHVS and CDR2 as FNYEAQ.

This sequence joins TRBV5-1 and TRBJ2-7; possibly TRBD1 for D (5 bases). The CDR3 is 12 residues long. Per the germline V gene, CDR1 is SGHRS and CDR2 is YFSETQ. The ends were cut back, 4 bases at V and 7 bases at J, with 12 bases in the middle. CDR3 sequence (DNA): TGCGCCAGCAGCCCAGAGGCAGGGGAGCAGTACTTC. Protein product: CASSPEAGEQYF.

This clonotype was recorded a few times. The V gene is TRBV20-1, the J gene TRBJ2-7; D gene ambiguous. Germline lookup yields CDR1 DFQATT and CDR2 SNEGSKA (reference sequence). Trimming cost V 6 bases and J 6 bases, with 15 bases left between them. The CDR3 covers 12 residues. The CDR3 nucleotides are TGCAGTGCACAGCAGCTCAATTCCGAGCAGTACGTC. As protein: CSAQQLNSEQYV.

V usage is TRBV5-1 and J usage is TRBJ1-1; 9 bases agree with TRBD1. V gave up 3 bases and J gave up 0 bases; unmatched junction bases: 18. The CDR3 loop spans 20 amino acids. Germline CDR1 reads SGHRS; CDR2 reads YFSETQ. The CDR3 spells CASSWEQGAANYRMNTEAFF. CDR3 nucleotides: TGCGCCAGCAGCTGGGAACAGGGGGCGGCGAATTATCGGATGAACACTGAAGCTTTCTTT.

V and J are TRBV6-2 or TRBV6-3 and TRBJ2-5; the D gene is possibly TRBD1 (6 bases). With 7 bases removed from V and 2 bases from J, the gap between germline ends came to 14 bases. This CDR3 contains 14 residues. The germline V gene encodes CDR1 MNHEY and CDR2 SVGEGT. The CDR3: CASTPWTEQETQYF. The CDR3 DNA follows: TGTGCCAGCACCCCGTGGACAGAACAAGAGACCCAGTACTTC.

In this sample, this clonotype turned up many times. The CDR3, as DNA: TGCGCCAGCAGCTTAACCTATACGCAGTATTTT. Residues: CASSLTYTQYF. The chain couples TRBV5-1 to TRBJ2-3, with no clear D. CDR3 length: 11 residues. Germline CDR1 and CDR2: SGHRS and YFSETQ. Trimming left V 2 bases short and J 7 bases short, with 5 bases between.

This clonotype has more than one count but fewer than ten. This rearrangement joins TRBV19 to TRBJ2-3; TRBD1 might be the D (5 bases). Trimming stripped 5 bases from V and 1 base from J, with 13 bases between. Germline CDR1 reads LNHDA; CDR2 reads SQIVND (reference sequence). The CDR3 is made up of 15 amino acids. The chain's CDR3 is CASSGRPGRTDTQYF. CDR3 in DNA: TGTGCCAGTAGTGGACGTCCAGGGCGCACAGATACGCAGTATTTT.

This clonotype was detected only a few times. The rearrangement uses TRBV20-1 and TRBJ1-2; maybe TRBD1 (5 bases). The V and J ends lost 3 bases and 0 bases respectively, with 11 bases between them. The germline CDR1 and CDR2 sequences are DFQATT and SNEGSKA (reference sequence). This CDR3 has 14 residues. The chain's CDR3 is CSASLGRANYGYTF. The CDR3 nucleotides are TGCAGTGCTAGTCTCGGCAGGGCTAACTATGGCTACACCTTC.

This clonotype appeared a few times. The chain couples TRBV6-4 to TRBJ2-7, with 7 bases that match TRBD1. Germline trimming cut 6 bases from V and 0 bases from J; bases unmatched to any gene: 5. Germline lookup yields CDR1 MRHNA and CDR2 SNTAGT. The CDR3 is 14 amino acids. This CDR3 is CASRDRDSSYEQYV. CDR3 nucleotides: TGTGCCAGCAGGGACCGGGACAGCTCCTACGAGCAGTACGTC.

This clonotype was seen many times. V gene TRBV4-1 combines with J gene TRBJ1-1, with D hard to call. Trimming stripped 0 bases from V and 0 bases from J, with 14 bases between. The CDR3 is 17 residues long. CDR1 is MGHRA and CDR2 is YSYEKL in the germline V gene. As DNA, the CDR3 is TGCGCCAGCAGCCAAGATCCGAACAGCGATATGAACACTGAAGCTTTCTTT. Its protein is CASSQDPNSDMNTEAFF.

This clonotype came up many times. The chain employs TRBV19 and TRBJ2-7; no reliable D call. CDR1 and CDR2 (germline): LNHDA, SQIVND (reference sequence). CDR3 length: 14 residues. V lost 3 bases, J lost 0 bases, and 9 bases lay in between. This CDR3 is CASSINGNSYEQYF. DNA of the CDR3: TGTGCCAGTAGTATCAATGGCAACTCCTACGAGCAGTACTTC.

The sample holds a few counts of this clonotype. The rearrangement joins TRBV7-3 to TRBJ2-6; D not resolved. The CDR3 runs to 16 residues. The germline gives CDR1 SGHTA, CDR2 FQGTGA. Trimming removed 5 bases at V and 0 bases at J, with 11 bases between. The CDR3 region is CASSATRSSGANVLTF. The CDR3 DNA sequence: TGTGCCAGCAGCGCCACTCGCAGCTCTGGGGCCAACGTCCTGACTTTC.

J is TRBJ1-1 and V is TRBV7-8, with D possibly matching TRBD1 (5 bases). CDR1 and CDR2 from the germline V gene are SGHVS and FQNEAQ. Deletions cut 2 bases from V and 0 bases from J, with 19 bases between. The CDR3 sequence is 18 residues long. CDR3 in amino acids: CASSLRGRVGVMNTEAFF. The CDR3 bases are TGTGCCAGCAGCTTAAGGGGTAGGGTAGGCGTGATGAACACTGAAGCTTTCTTT.

The chain is built from TRBV7-6 and TRBJ2-7, with TRBD1 matching 10 bases. The CDR3 sequence is 19 residues long. In germline, CDR1 is SGHVS, CDR2 FNYEAQ. V trimming: 3 bases; J trimming: 5 bases; junction bases outside the gene matches: 19. CDR3 in DNA: TGTGCCAGCAGCTTTCAGAGGGGTTTCAACCGGGACAGGGGTCACGAGCAGTACGTC. This encodes CASSFQRGFNRDRGHEQYV.

The J gene is TRBJ1-1, the V gene TRBV7-6; D is uncertain. There are 13 residues in the CDR3. V was clipped by 5 bases and J by 4 bases, with 11 bases between them. Germline V gene sequence: CDR1 SGHVS, CDR2 FNYEAQ. The CDR3 sequence: CASSPQLVTEAFF. DNA of the CDR3: TGTGCCAGCAGCCCGCAGCTAGTCACTGAAGCTTTCTTT.

CDR3 nucleotide sequence: TGTGCCAGCAGTTTACCGGGGTGGACTGAAGCTTTCTTT. Translating gives CASSLPGWTEAFF. V gene TRBV28 combines with J gene TRBJ1-1; no reliable D call. CDR1 MDHEN and CDR2 SYDVKM come from the germline V gene. V dropped 2 bases and J dropped 5 bases, with 9 bases sitting between them. CDR3 length: 13 residues.

This clonotype was observed a few times. The V and J genes are TRBV20-1 and TRBJ2-3, with a tentative D call TRBD2 (6 bases). This CDR3 has 13 residues. Trimming removed 0 bases at V and 6 bases at J, with 10 bases between. Germline CDR1 DFQATT, CDR2 SNEGSKA (reference sequence). For the CDR3, the DNA is TGCAGTGCTAGAGATTTGCGGGGTGATACGCAGTATTTT. It specifies CSARDLRGDTQYF.

This clonotype was counted between two and nine times. V gene TRBV2 combines with J gene TRBJ2-6, with D possibly being TRBD2 (5 bases). The CDR3 has 15 residues. The V end was cut by 5 bases, the J end by 0 bases, with 8 bases between. From germline, CDR1 is SNHLY and CDR2 FYNNEI. The CDR3 DNA sequence: TGTGCCAGCAGTCGAGAGGGCTCTGGGGCCAACGTCCTGACTTTC. It is translated as CASSREGSGANVLTF.

This rearrangement joins TRBV7-2 to TRBJ1-1; D is possibly TRBD1 (5 bases). The V gene lost 5 bases and the J gene lost 1 base, with 8 bases spanning the gap. Germline V lookup: CDR1 SGHTA, CDR2 FQGNSA. The CDR3 runs to 13 residues. The CDR3, as DNA: TGTGCCAGCAGCCACACAGGGAACACTGAAGCTTTCTTT. Translating it yields CASSHTGNTEAFF.

In this sample, this clonotype turned up a few times. The rearrangement links TRBV4-2 to TRBJ2-1, with a tentative D call TRBD2 (5 bases). The CDR3 is 14 residues long. Germline CDR1 is LGHNA and CDR2 is YNFKEQ. V was clipped by 0 bases and J by 10 bases, with 13 bases between them. DNA for the CDR3: TGTGCCAGCAGCCAAGAGGCGTGGGAGCGGGAGCAGTTCTTC. It yields the protein CASSQEAWEREQFF.